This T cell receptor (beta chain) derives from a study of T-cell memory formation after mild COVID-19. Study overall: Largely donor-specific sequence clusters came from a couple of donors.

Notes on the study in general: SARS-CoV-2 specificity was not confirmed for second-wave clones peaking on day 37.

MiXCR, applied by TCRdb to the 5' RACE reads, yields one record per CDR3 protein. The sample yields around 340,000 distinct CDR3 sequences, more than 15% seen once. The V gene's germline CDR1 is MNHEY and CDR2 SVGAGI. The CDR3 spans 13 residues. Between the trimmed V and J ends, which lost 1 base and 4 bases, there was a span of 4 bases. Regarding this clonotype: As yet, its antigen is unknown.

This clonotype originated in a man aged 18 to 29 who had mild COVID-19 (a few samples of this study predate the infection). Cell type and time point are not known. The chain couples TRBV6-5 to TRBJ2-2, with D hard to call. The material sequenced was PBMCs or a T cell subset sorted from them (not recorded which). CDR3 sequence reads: CASSYFRTGELFF. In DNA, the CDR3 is TGTGCCAGCAGTTACTTCCGCACCGGGGAGCTGTTTTTT.